One and the same sample provided the 24 T cell receptor beta chains below, sequenced in a study of T cells in localized non-small cell lung cancer. Sequenced by immunoSEQ multiplex PCR; TCRdb stores in-frame clones only, minus some. The sample consists of around 33,000 clones, roughly 85% of them appearing once. The sequencing here drew on peripheral blood, taken before any cancer treatment. These receptors all stem from a woman aged 40-69 years with stage I lung adenocarcinoma.

The chain joins TRBV7-8 to TRBJ1-5; D not certain. Germline lookup yields CDR1 SGHVS and CDR2 FQNEAQ. CDR3 size: 13 residues. Trimming shortened V by 3 bases and J by 4 bases, and 7 bases separated the two germline ends. CDR3 loop: CASSLGQNQPQHF. The CDR3 DNA is TGTGCCAGCAGCTTGGGCCAAAATCAGCCCCAGCATTTT.

The CDR3 protein is CASSSLAGGITDTQYF. CDR3 coding DNA: TGCGCCAGCAGCTCCCTAGCGGGGGGAATCACAGATACGCAGTATTTT. This sequence joins TRBV4-1 and TRBJ2-3, with 11 bases matching TRBD2. The V gene's germline CDR1 is MGHRA and CDR2 YSYEKL. V gave up 5 bases and J gave up 2 bases; unmatched junction bases: 6. The length of the CDR3 is 16 residues.

This sequence joins TRBV6-5 and TRBJ1-4; TRBD1 matches 8 bases. Germline V gene sequence: CDR1 MNHEY, CDR2 SVGAGI. CDR3 size: 15 residues. V shed 2 bases and J 7 bases; nucleotides not matched to a gene: 6. The CDR3 is CASSYATGAGEKLFF. The CDR3 DNA reads TGTGCCAGCAGTTACGCGACAGGGGCGGGTGAAAAACTGTTTTTT.

V and J are TRBV5-1 and TRBJ1-2, with D maybe TRBD1 (5 bases). This CDR3 region has 13 residues. Germline lookup yields CDR1 SGHRS and CDR2 YFSETQ. The V end lost 5 bases, the J end lost 7 bases, and 15 bases lay between the germline ends. CDR3 in amino acids: CASRTDINTGYTF. CDR3 DNA sequence: TGCGCCAGCAGAACGGACATAAACACTGGCTACACCTTC.

The chain combines TRBV12-5 with TRBJ1-2, with D hard to call. The CDR3 sequence is 12 residues long. CDR1 is LGHNT and CDR2 is FRNRAP in the germline V gene. Trimming took 4 bases from V and 8 from J, leaving 11 bases between them. The CDR3 DNA sequence: TGTGCTAGTGGTTCCGAGTTAGAGGGCTACACCTTC. This sequence encodes CASGSELEGYTF.

This clone has a single count. The CDR3 region is CASSYPLGVGTEAFF. CDR3 bases: TGTGCCAGCAGTTACCCTCTCGGTGTGGGCACTGAAGCTTTCTTT. The chain carries TRBV6-6 and TRBJ1-1; no firm D call. V was trimmed by 2 bases and J by 4 bases, leaving 14 bases between them. CDR1 is MNHNY, CDR2 SVGAGI, per germline (reference sequence). CDR3 length: 15 amino acids.

The rearrangement uses TRBV27 and TRBJ2-1; D is possibly TRBD1 (5 bases). This CDR3 contains 20 residues. The ends were cut back, 0 bases at V and 0 bases at J, with 21 bases in the middle. The germline V gene has CDR1 MNHEY and CDR2 SMNVEV (reference sequence). The CDR3 bases are TGTGCCAGCAGTTTATCGGGGCGGCGGTCAAGAGTAAGCTCCTACAATGAGCAGTTCTTC. It yields the protein CASSLSGRRSRVSSYNEQFF.

The chain recombines TRBV6-6 with TRBJ2-3; TRBD2 aligns across 7 bases. The germline CDR1 and CDR2 sequences are MNHNY and SVGAGI (reference sequence). The ends lost 2 bases at V and 2 bases at J; junction bases unmatched: 7. This CDR3 has 16 amino acids. The CDR3 DNA follows: TGTGCCAGCAGTTACCCACGGGGAGGGGTCACAGATACGCAGTATTTT. It codes for CASSYPRGGVTDTQYF.

This sequence joins TRBV2 and TRBJ2-1; D perhaps matches TRBD2 (5 bases). The CDR3 sequence is 13 residues long. Germline lookup yields CDR1 SNHLY and CDR2 FYNNEI. CDR3 residues: CVTAGEGTTEQFF. Written as DNA, the CDR3 is TGTGTTACGGCGGGTGAGGGTACTACTGAGCAGTTCTTC.

This clone came up a few times. This chain links TRBV9 with TRBJ2-2; perhaps TRBD1 as D (6 bases). The CDR3 covers 18 residues. Trimming took off 4 bases at V and 3 bases at J, with 22 bases between the two ends. Per germline, CDR1 SGDLS and CDR2 YYNGEE. The CDR3 protein is CASSPTVPGHPDTGELFF. CDR3 sequence (DNA): TGTGCCAGCAGCCCTACCGTACCGGGACATCCGGACACCGGGGAGCTGTTTTTT.

The table lists this clone with a count of one. J is TRBJ1-5 and V is TRBV19; D not resolved. CDR3 length equals 14 residues. Trimming took 0 bases from V and 9 from J, leaving 12 bases between them. CDR1 LNHDA and CDR2 SQIVND come from the germline V gene (reference sequence). The CDR3 loop is CASSIDFGLRPQHF. The CDR3 nucleotides are TGTGCCAGTAGTATAGACTTCGGCCTCCGGCCCCAGCATTTT. The variable domain in full, with the rest retrieved from reference TRBV19 and TRBJ1-5, is DGGITQSPKYLFRKEGQNVTLSCEQNLNHDAMYWYRQDPGQGLRLIYYSQIVNDFQKGDIAEGYSVSREKKESFPLTVTSAQKNPTAFYLCASSIDFGLRPQHFGDGTRLSIL.

This rearrangement joins TRBV19 to TRBJ2-3; TRBD1 agrees at 7 bases. The CDR3 extends over 16 amino acids. The ends lost 5 bases at V and 0 bases at J; junction bases unmatched: 8. Germline V gives CDR1 LNHDA, CDR2 SQIVND (reference sequence). The CDR3 is CASSLQGISSTDTQYF. The CDR3 region has the DNA TGTGCCAGTAGTTTACAGGGGATCTCTAGCACAGATACGCAGTATTTT.

The chain joins TRBV5-5 to TRBJ1-2; TRBD1 aligns across 9 bases. Trimming at V came to 4 bases and at J to 5 bases, leaving 15 bases not matched to a gene. The CDR3 runs to 17 residues. The V gene's germline CDR1 is SGHKS and CDR2 YYEKEE (reference sequence). CDR3 nucleotide sequence: TGTGCCAGCAGCCCCTCCCCGACGGACAGGGGCGGGTATGGCTACACCTTC. It translates to CASSPSPTDRGGYGYTF.

The chain has TRBV6-5 and TRBJ1-1; D not resolved. The CDR3 extends over 13 amino acids. V was cut by 6 bases and J by 1 base, with 9 bases left in between. CDR1 is MNHEY, CDR2 SVGAGI, per germline. CDR3 in amino acids: CASRGLPNTEAFF. Written as DNA, the CDR3 is TGTGCCAGCAGAGGTCTACCGAACACTGAAGCTTTCTTT.

This rearrangement joins TRBV28 to TRBJ1-2, with a possible D match to TRBD1 (6 bases). The CDR3 runs 14 residues. From germline, CDR1 is MDHEN and CDR2 SYDVKM. The V end lost 7 bases, the J end lost 4 bases, and 16 bases lay between the germline ends. CDR3 sequence: CASTHGGQSYGYTF. The CDR3 DNA reads TGTGCCAGCACGCACGGGGGGCAGAGCTATGGCTACACCTTC.

This clone occurred a few times. The rearrangement uses TRBV27 and TRBJ2-4; 10 bases are shared with TRBD2. The germline V gene encodes CDR1 MNHEY and CDR2 SMNVEV (reference sequence). This CDR3 comprises 14 residues. The junction had 4 bases not matched to a gene; V was cut back by 5 bases and J by 6 bases. CDR3 loop: CASSQLAGRNIQYF. CDR3 DNA sequence: TGTGCCAGCAGTCAACTAGCGGGGAGAAACATTCAGTACTTC.

The chain is built from TRBV4-1 and TRBJ2-3; D tentatively fits TRBD1 or TRBD2 (5 bases each). The length of the CDR3 is 16 residues. V dropped 2 bases and J dropped 0 bases, with 12 bases sitting between them. Germline CDR1 MGHRA, CDR2 YSYEKL. The CDR3, as DNA: TGCGCCAGCAGCCAAATCCGGGACGCCAGCACAGATACGCAGTATTTT. Translation gives CASSQIRDASTDTQYF.

The J gene is TRBJ1-6, the V gene TRBV10-3; D uncertain. The CDR3 is 13 amino acids. The V end was cut by 5 bases, the J end by 15 bases, with 17 bases between. Germline V gene data show CDR1 as ENHRY and CDR2 as SYGVKD. The chain's CDR3 is CAISKTWAQSLHF. For the CDR3, the DNA is TGTGCCATCAGTAAAACCTGGGCCCAGAGCCTCCACTTT.

The gene calls are TRBV11-3 and TRBJ2-2; 7 bases align to TRBD1. Unmatched junction bases numbered 20, after V lost 3 bases and J lost 7 bases. There are 19 residues in the CDR3. Germline V lookup: CDR1 SGHNT, CDR2 YENEEA. CDR3 in DNA: TGTGCCAGCAGCTTCTCGAACCAGATATGGGACAGCTGGGGCGGGGAGCTGTTTTTT. Protein product: CASSFSNQIWDSWGGELFF.

The V call is TRBV9, the J call TRBJ1-2; D is perhaps TRBD1 (5 bases). The V end lost 0 bases, the J end lost 4 bases, and 16 bases lay between the germline ends. Germline CDR1 and CDR2: SGDLS and YYNGEE. This CDR3 region has 16 residues. CDR3 coding DNA: TGTGCCAGCAGCGTAGCTGGGCAGGGCCAGGTCTATGGCTACACCTTC. This codes for CASSVAGQGQVYGYTF.

The rearrangement uses TRBV28 and TRBJ1-1, with unresolved D. The CDR3 sequence is 12 residues long. V was shortened by 3 bases and J by 7 bases, with 9 bases between the two germline ends. The germline V gene has CDR1 MDHEN and CDR2 SYDVKM. CDR3 in amino acids: CASSFLAGEAFF. The CDR3 DNA reads TGTGCCAGCAGTTTCCTTGCGGGTGAAGCTTTCTTT.

The rearrangement links TRBV5-4 to TRBJ2-2; TRBD1 aligns across 9 bases. Germline-derived CDR1 and CDR2 are SGHNT and YYREEE (reference sequence). The length of the CDR3 is 16 residues. Trimming removed 4 bases from V and 5 bases from J; junction bases left unmatched: 9. The CDR3 sequence is CASSQPGGTGTGELFF. In nucleotides, the CDR3 is TGTGCCAGCAGCCAACCCGGAGGGACAGGGACCGGGGAGCTGTTTTTT.

The J gene is TRBJ2-5, the V gene TRBV2, with D perhaps being TRBD1 or TRBD2 (7 bases each). The germline CDR1 and CDR2 sequences are SNHLY and FYNNEI. Trimming removed 11 bases from V and 5 bases from J, with 24 bases in between. This CDR3 is 15 amino acids long. For the CDR3, the DNA is TGTGCCGGTAGGGCGCAGGGGGGGGCGGCGGAGACCCAGTACTTC. Residues: CAGRAQGGAAETQYF.

J is TRBJ2-7 and V is TRBV15; TRBD2 matches at 8 bases. The CDR3 length is 16 residues. CDR1 LNHNV and CDR2 YYDKDF come from the germline V gene (reference sequence). In DNA, the CDR3 is TGTGACGAGAAGCAGATGGTAGCGGGGAAATCCTACGAGCAGTACTTC. Translated, it gives CDEKQMVAGKSYEQYF.